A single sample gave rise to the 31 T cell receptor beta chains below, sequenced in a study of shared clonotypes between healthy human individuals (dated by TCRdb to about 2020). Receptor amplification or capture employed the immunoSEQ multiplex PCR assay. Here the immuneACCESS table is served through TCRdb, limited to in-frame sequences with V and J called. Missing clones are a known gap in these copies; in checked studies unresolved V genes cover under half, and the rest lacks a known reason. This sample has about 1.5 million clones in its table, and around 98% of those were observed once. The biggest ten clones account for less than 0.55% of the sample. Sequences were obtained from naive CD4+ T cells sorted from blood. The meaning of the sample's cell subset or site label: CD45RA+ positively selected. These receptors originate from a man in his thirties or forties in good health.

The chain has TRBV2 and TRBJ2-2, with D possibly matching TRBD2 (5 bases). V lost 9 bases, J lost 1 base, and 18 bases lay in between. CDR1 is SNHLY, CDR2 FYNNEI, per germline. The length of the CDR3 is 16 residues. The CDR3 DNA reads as TGTGCCAGTACGAGGGCACCCCTGATGAACACCGGGGAGCTGTTTTTT. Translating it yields CASTRAPLMNTGELFF.

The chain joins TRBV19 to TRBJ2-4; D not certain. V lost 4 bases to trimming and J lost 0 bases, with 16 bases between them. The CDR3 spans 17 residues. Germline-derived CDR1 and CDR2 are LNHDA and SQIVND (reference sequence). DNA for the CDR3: TGTGCCAGTAGTACCCTAAAGGACCCCTCAGCCAAAAACATTCAGTACTTC. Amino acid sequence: CASSTLKDPSAKNIQYF.

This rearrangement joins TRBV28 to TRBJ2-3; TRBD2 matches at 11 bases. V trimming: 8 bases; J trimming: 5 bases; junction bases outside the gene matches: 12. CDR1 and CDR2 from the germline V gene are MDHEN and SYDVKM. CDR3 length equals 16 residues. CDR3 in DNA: TGTGCCAGCCCTAATCTAGCGGGAGGAGAGATAGATACGCAGTATTTT. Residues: CASPNLAGGEIDTQYF.

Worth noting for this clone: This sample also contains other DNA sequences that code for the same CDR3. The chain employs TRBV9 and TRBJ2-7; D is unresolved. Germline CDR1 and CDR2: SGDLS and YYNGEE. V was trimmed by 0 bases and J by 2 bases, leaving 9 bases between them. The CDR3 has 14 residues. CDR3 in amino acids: CASSVGTVAYEQYF. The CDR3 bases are TGTGCCAGCAGCGTAGGTACAGTGGCCTACGAGCAGTACTTC.

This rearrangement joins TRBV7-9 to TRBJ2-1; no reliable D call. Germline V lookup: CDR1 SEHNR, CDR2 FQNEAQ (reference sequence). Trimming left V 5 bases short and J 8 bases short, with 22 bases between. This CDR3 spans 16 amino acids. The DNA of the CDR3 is TGTGCCAGCAGCCCCCCCGGGCCGGGCCGCGTGGATGAGCAGTTCTTC. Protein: CASSPPGPGRVDEQFF.

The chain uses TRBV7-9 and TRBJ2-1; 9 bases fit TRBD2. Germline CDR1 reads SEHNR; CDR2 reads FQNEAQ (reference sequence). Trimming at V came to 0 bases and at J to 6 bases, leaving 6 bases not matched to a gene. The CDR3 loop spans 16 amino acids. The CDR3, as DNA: TGTGCCAGCAGCTTAGCTAGCGGGAGAAGGAGCAATGAGCAGTTCTTC. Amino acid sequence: CASSLASGRRSNEQFF. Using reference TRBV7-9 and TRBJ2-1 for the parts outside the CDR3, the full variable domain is DTGVSQNPRHKITKRGQNVTFRCDPISEHNRLYWYRQTLGQGPEFLTYFQNEAQLEKSRLLSDRFSAERPKGSFSTLEIQRTEQGDSAMYLCASSLASGRRSNEQFFGPGTRLTVL.

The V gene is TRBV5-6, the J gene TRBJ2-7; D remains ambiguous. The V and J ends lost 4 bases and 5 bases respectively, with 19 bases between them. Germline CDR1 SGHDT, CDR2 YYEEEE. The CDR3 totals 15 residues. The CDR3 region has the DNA TGTGCCAGCAGCCTCGGACCCATGAGGAGTAACGAGCAGTACTTC. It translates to CASSLGPMRSNEQYF.

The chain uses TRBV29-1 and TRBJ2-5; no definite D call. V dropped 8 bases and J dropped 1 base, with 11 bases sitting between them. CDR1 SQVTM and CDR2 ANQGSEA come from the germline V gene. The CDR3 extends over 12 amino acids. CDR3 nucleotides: TGCAGCACCCTGCGGTTCCAAGAGACCCAGTACTTC. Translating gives CSTLRFQETQYF. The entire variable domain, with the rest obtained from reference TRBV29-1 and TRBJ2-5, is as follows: SAVISQKPSRDICQRGTSLTIQCQVDSQVTMMFWYRQQPGQSLTLIATANQGSEATYESGFVIDKFPISRPNLTFSTLTVSNMSPEDSSIYLCSTLRFQETQYFGPGTRLLVL.

The CDR3 coding sequence is TGTGCCAGCTCACCACTCCCCTTGGCCTTAACAGGGAAAATCACTGAAGCTTTCTTT. Its protein product is CASSPLPLALTGKITEAFF. This chain connects TRBV18 to TRBJ1-1; tentatively, D is TRBD1 (6 bases). The germline gives CDR1 KGHSH, CDR2 LQKENI. This CDR3 spans 19 amino acids. Trimming removed 1 base at V and 4 bases at J, with 25 bases between.

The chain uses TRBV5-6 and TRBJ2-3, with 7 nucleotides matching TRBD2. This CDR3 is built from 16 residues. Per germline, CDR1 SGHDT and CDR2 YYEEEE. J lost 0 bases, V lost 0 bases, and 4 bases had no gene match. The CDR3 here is CASSLDFGRSTDTQYF. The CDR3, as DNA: TGTGCCAGCAGCTTGGACTTCGGGAGGAGCACAGATACGCAGTATTTT.

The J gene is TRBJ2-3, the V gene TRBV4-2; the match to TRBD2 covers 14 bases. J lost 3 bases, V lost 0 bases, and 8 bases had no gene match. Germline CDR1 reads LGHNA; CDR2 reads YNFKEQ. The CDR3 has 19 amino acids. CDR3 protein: CASSQDRLAGGPGTDTQYF. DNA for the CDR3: TGTGCCAGCAGCCAAGATCGACTAGCGGGAGGGCCGGGAACAGATACGCAGTATTTT.

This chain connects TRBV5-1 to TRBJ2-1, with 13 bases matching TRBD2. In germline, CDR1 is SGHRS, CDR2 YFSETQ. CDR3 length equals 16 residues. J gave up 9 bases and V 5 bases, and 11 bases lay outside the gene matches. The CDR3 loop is CASRGSGLAGVGEQFF. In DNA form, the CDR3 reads TGCGCCAGCAGAGGATCCGGACTAGCGGGAGTAGGTGAGCAGTTCTTC.

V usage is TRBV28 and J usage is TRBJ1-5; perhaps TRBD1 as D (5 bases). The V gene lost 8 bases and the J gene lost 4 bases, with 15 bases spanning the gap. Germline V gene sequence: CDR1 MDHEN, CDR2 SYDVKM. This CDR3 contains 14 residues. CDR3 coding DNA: TGTGCCAGCGGCCCGGCAGGGAGGAATCAGCCCCAGCATTTT. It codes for CASGPAGRNQPQHF.

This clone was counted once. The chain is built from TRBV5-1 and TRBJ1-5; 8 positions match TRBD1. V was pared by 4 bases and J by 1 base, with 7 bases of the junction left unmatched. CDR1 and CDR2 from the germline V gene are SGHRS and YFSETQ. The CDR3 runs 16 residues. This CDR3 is CASSLRGLVSNQPQHF. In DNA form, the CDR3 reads TGCGCCAGCAGCCTCAGGGGGCTGGTCAGCAATCAGCCCCAGCATTTT.

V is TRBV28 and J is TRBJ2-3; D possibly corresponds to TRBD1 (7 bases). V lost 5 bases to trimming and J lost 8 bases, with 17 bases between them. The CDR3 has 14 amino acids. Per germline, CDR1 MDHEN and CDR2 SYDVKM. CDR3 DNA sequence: TGTGCCAGCAGTCCCAGGGGGGCGAGTGTTACGCAGTATTTT. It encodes CASSPRGASVTQYF.

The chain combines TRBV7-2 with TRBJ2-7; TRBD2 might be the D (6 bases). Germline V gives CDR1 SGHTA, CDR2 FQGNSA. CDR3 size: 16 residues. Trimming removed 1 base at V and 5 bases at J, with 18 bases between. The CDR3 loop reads CASSLVGVGTLHEQYF. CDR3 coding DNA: TGTGCCAGCAGCTTAGTCGGGGTAGGGACTCTGCACGAGCAGTACTTC.

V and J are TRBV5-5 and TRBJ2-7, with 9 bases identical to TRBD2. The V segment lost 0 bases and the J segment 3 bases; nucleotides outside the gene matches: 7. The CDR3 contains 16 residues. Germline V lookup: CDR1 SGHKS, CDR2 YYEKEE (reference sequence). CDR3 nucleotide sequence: TGTGCCAGCAGCTTGGAAGGCGGGAGGGCCCTCTACGAGCAGTACTTC. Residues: CASSLEGGRALYEQYF.

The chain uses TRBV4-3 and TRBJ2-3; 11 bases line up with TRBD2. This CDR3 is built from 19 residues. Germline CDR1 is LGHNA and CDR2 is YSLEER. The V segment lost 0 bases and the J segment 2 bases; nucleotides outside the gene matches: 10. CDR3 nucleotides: TGCGCCAGCAGCCAAGACCCCCCCCTGACTAGCGGGAACACAGATACGCAGTATTTT. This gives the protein CASSQDPPLTSGNTDTQYF.

The CDR3 sequence: CASSFDPPRVVGSGANVLTF. The DNA for the CDR3 is TGTGCCAGCAGTTTTGATCCCCCCAGGGTCGTAGGCTCTGGGGCCAACGTCCTGACTTTC. V and J are TRBV27 and TRBJ2-6; maybe TRBD1 (5 bases). V lost 3 bases to trimming and J lost 0 bases, with 21 bases between them. From germline, CDR1 is MNHEY and CDR2 SMNVEV (reference sequence). The CDR3 is 20 residues long.

The DNA of the CDR3 is TGCGCCAGCAGCCAACCTGCGGGAGGGCCTACCGGGGAGCTGTTTTTT. Protein product: CASSQPAGGPTGELFF. V gene TRBV4-3 combines with J gene TRBJ2-2, with 9 nucleotides matching TRBD2. V trimming: 2 bases; J trimming: 5 bases; junction bases outside the gene matches: 6. CDR1 and CDR2 (germline): LGHNA, YSLEER. The CDR3 is 16 amino acids.

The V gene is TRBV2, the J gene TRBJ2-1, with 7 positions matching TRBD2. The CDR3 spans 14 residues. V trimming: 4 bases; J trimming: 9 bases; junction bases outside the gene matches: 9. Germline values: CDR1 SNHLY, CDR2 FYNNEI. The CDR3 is CASSVSGAGTEQFF. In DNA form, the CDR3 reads TGTGCCAGCAGTGTAAGCGGGGCGGGTACTGAGCAGTTCTTC.

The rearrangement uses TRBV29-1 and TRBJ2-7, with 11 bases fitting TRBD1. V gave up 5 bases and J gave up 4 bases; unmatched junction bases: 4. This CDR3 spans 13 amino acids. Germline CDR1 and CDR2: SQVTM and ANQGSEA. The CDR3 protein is CSVTGQGAYEQYF. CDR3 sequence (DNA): TGCAGCGTTACTGGACAGGGGGCGTACGAGCAGTACTTC.

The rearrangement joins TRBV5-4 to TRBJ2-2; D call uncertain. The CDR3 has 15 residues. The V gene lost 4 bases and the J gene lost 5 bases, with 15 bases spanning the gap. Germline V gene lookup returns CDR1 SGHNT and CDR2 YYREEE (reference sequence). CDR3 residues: CASSKRNMGTGELFF. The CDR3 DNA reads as TGTGCCAGCAGCAAACGAAACATGGGGACCGGGGAGCTGTTTTTT.

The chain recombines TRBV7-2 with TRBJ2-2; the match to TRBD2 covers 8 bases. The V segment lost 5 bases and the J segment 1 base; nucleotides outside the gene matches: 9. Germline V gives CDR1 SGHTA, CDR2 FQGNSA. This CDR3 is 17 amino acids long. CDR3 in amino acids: CASSPSGAGGNTGELFF. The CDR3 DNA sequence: TGTGCCAGCAGCCCCTCAGGGGCGGGAGGGAACACCGGGGAGCTGTTTTTT.

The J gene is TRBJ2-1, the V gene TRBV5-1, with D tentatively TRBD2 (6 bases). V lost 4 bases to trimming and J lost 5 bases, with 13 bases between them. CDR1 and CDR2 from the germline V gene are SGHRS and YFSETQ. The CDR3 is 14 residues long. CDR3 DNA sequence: TGCGCCAGCAGCAAGGGACTCATTAACAATGAGCAGTTCTTC. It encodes CASSKGLINNEQFF.

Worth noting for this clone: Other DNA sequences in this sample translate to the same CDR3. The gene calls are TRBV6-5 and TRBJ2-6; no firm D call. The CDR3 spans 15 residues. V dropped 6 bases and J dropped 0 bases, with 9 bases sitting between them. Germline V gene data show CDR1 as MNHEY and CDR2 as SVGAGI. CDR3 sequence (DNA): TGTGCCAGCAGAAGACTTAGCTCTGGGGCCAACGTCCTGACTTTC. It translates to CASRRLSSGANVLTF.

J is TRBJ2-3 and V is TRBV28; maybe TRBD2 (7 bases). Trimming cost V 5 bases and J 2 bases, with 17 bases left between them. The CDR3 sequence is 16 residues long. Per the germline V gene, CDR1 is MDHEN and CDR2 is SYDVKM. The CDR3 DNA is TGTGCCAGCAGTGGACGGAGCGGGACACTCACAGATACGCAGTATTTT. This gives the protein CASSGRSGTLTDTQYF. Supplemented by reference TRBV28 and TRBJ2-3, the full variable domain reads DVKVTQSSRYLVKRTGEKVFLECVQDMDHENMFWYRQDPGLGLRLIYFSYDVKMKEKGDIPEGYSVSREKKERFSLILESASTNQTSMYLCASSGRSGTLTDTQYFGPGTRLTVL.

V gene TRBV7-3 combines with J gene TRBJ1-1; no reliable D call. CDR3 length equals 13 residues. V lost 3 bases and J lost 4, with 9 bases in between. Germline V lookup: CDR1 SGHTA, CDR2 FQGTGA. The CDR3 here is CASSFSQTTEAFF. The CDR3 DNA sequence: TGTGCCAGCAGCTTCTCCCAGACCACTGAAGCTTTCTTT. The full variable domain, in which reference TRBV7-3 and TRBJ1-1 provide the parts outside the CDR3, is GAGVSQTPSNKVTEKGKYVELRCDPISGHTALYWYRQSLGQGPEFLIYFQGTGAADDSGLPNDRFFAVRPEGSVSTLKIQRTERGDSAVYLCASSFSQTTEAFFGQGTRLTVV.

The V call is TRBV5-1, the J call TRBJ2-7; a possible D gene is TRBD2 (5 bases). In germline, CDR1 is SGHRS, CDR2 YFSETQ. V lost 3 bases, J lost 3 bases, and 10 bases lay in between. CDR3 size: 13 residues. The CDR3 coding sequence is TGCGCCAGCAGCTCGAGGGCCGTCTACGAGCAGTACTTC. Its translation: CASSSRAVYEQYF.

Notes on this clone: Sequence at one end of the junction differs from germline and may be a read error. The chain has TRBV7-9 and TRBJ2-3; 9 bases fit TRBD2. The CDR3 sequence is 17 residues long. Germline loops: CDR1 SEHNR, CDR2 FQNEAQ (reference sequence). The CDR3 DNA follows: TGTGCCAGCAGTTTAGGAGGCGGGAGGGCCAGCACAGATACGCAGTATTTT. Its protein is CASSLGGGRASTDTQYF.

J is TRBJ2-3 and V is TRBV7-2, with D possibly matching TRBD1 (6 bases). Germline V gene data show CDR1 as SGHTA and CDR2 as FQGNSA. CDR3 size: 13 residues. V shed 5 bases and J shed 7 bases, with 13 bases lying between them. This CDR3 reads CASSPAGAHTQYF. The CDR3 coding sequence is TGTGCCAGCAGCCCCGCAGGGGCCCATACGCAGTATTTT.